This T cell receptor (beta chain) was captured by sequencing in a study of human T cells and chemical hapten exposure. About the study: Small discrepancies in pooled library volume mainly accounted for the varying TCR yields per sample.

Methods used by the authors: The number of TCRs in each sample had a median of 95,638 and spanned about 23,224 to 700,000. TCRdb redid the calling of the RACE reads with MiXCR, one entry per CDR3 protein. These V and J calls rely on TCRdb rather than the paper's analysis. The table lists tens of thousands of distinct CDR3 sequences, more than 9% of them singletons, with under 2% in the top ten. Germline V gives CDR1 LNHDA, CDR2 SQIVND (reference sequence). V was trimmed by 3 bases and J by 5 bases, leaving 19 bases between them. The CDR3 contains 17 residues. Study-wide findings and caveats: With regard to DPC sensitization, TCRs above 1 in 1000 frequency did not change. Significantly greater numbers of large CDR3 similarity clusters came from expanded TCRs than from controls.

The time point here: patch test 2, 6 weeks after DPC sensitization. Treatment here: therapeutic diphenylcyclopropenone sensitization with weekly scalp DPC. As concerns this clonotype: Its target is not known.

Specimen: whole blood, collected in connection with sensitization to the hapten diphenylcyclopropenone (DPC). This clonotype originated in a woman in her forties or fifties with alopecia areata. Some clones in this sample may be carry-over from other donors' samples. The rearrangement joins TRBV19 to TRBJ2-2; D possibly uses TRBD1 or TRBD2 (5 bases each). CDR3 DNA: TGTGCCAGTAGTATTGATTTCGGCCAGGGAGTAACCGGGGAGCTGTTTTTT. This sequence encodes CASSIDFGQGVTGELFF.